Each of the 12 T cell receptor beta chains below was sequenced from the same sample in a study of CD8 T cells in ankylosing spondylitis (dated by TCRdb to about 2017). Here is what the overall study found, with its caveats: A TCR beta motif of 7 or 8 highly homologous amino acid variants appeared characteristic of blood from ankylosing spondylitis patients.

The receptor library was made with 5' RACE. Sequencing used an Illumina HiSeq 2500. TCRdb's own reprocessing of the public reads used fastp at Q25 and MiXCR and kept productive beta chains. Rows merge per CDR3 protein into single entries with the most common DNA and genes. The sample profile shows approximately 550,000 distinct CDR3 sequences; more than 9.5% of them were found once. The ten most abundant clones make up 6.8% of the sample. No cognate antigen is known for these TCRs. Sequenced input: blood, either unsorted or a sorted T cell fraction (not recorded which). The source is a male donor with ankylosing spondylitis.

Many counts were recorded for this clonotype. The chain uses TRBV6-5 and TRBJ1-2; 7 nucleotides align to TRBD1. The CDR3 has 14 amino acids. J was trimmed by 4 bases and V by 4 bases; bases with no gene match: 6. The germline V gene encodes CDR1 MNHEY and CDR2 SVGAGI. DNA of the CDR3: TGTGCCAGCAGTTTTCGACAGGGAGGCTATGGCTACACCTTC. Amino acids: CASSFRQGGYGYTF.

This clonotype was counted at least ten times. CDR3 DNA sequence: TGTGCCAGCAGCTTAGGTGGCTACCACACCGGGGAGCTGTTTTTT. Translation: CASSLGGYHTGELFF. This chain uses TRBV7-9 with TRBJ2-2; D ambiguous. Germline V gives CDR1 SEHNR, CDR2 FQNEAQ (reference sequence). V was pared by 1 base and J by 3 bases, with 9 bases between. This CDR3 is 15 amino acids long. Full variable domain (rest looked up from reference TRBV7-9 and TRBJ2-2): DTGVSQNPRHKITKRGQNVTFRCDPISEHNRLYWYRQTLGQGPEFLTYFQNEAQLEKSRLLSDRFSAERPKGSFSTLEIQRTEQGDSAMYLCASSLGGYHTGELFFGEGSRLTVL.

A few counts support this clonotype. The chain recombines TRBV7-9 with TRBJ2-3, with 8 bases lining up with TRBD2. The CDR3 is 15 residues long. Germline V gene sequence: CDR1 SEHNR, CDR2 FQNEAQ (reference sequence). V dropped 5 bases and J dropped 3; count of bases not matched to a gene: 7. The CDR3 region has the DNA TGTGCCAGCAGCCCGAGCGGGAGTTGGACAGATACGCAGTATTTT. As protein: CASSPSGSWTDTQYF.

This clonotype was seen at least ten times. The chain carries TRBV10-3 and TRBJ2-7, with 9 bases identical to TRBD2. V lost 3 bases, J lost 6 bases, and 6 bases stayed unmatched. In germline, CDR1 is ENHRY, CDR2 SYGVKD. CDR3 length: 14 residues. The CDR3 is CAISDPRRGGEQYV. CDR3 sequence (DNA): TGTGCCATCAGTGACCCACGGCGGGGGGGCGAGCAGTACGTC.

The chain combines TRBV11-2 with TRBJ2-7; D not certain. This CDR3 spans 13 amino acids. Trimming cost V 2 bases and J 0 bases, with 5 bases left between them. The germline V gene has CDR1 SGHAT and CDR2 FQNNGV. The CDR3 DNA sequence: TGTGCCAGCAGCTTACAAACCTCCTACGAGCAGTACGTC. Its protein is CASSLQTSYEQYV.

As to this clonotype: A much larger clone lies one base from this, so it may be a read error. The gene calls are TRBV7-2 and TRBJ1-4, with TRBD1 as a possible D gene (5 bases). This CDR3 contains 13 residues. Trimming took off 3 bases at V and 8 bases at J, with 10 bases between the two ends. Germline-derived CDR1 and CDR2 are SGHTA and FQGNSA. CDR3 nucleotide sequence: TGTGCCAGCAGCTTTAATCGGGGCGAAAAACTGTTTTTT. It encodes CASSFNRGEKLFF.

This clonotype has a handful of counts. The J gene is TRBJ2-1, the V gene TRBV29-1; 7 bases agree with TRBD2. CDR3 length: 12 amino acids. J lost 7 bases, V lost 3 bases, and 3 bases had no gene match. Germline V gene sequence: CDR1 SQVTM, CDR2 ANQGSEA. The CDR3 sequence is CSVDPLANEQFF. In DNA, the CDR3 is TGCAGCGTTGACCCACTAGCGAATGAGCAGTTCTTC.

The rearrangement joins TRBV4-1 to TRBJ2-2; TRBD2 matches at 10 bases. V lost 4 bases and J lost 6; bases outside the gene matches: 11. Germline CDR1 reads MGHRA; CDR2 reads YSYEKL. The CDR3 runs to 17 residues. Here the CDR3 DNA reads TGCGCCAGCAGCCCCGCGTTAGGTAGCGGGAGGCCCGGGGAGCTGTTTTTT. Encoded protein: CASSPALGSGRPGELFF.

The chain combines TRBV20-1 with TRBJ1-3; the D is unclear. Between the trimmed V and J ends, which lost 3 bases and 3 bases, there was a span of 6 bases. This CDR3 is built from 12 residues. From germline, CDR1 is DFQATT and CDR2 SNEGSKA (reference sequence). CDR3 protein: CSASKVGNTIYF. CDR3 coding DNA: TGCAGTGCTAGCAAGGTTGGAAACACCATATATTTT.

This clonotype occurred many times. The genes are TRBV5-1 and TRBJ1-1; the D gene is possibly TRBD1 (5 bases). The V end lost 4 bases, the J end lost 0 bases, and 10 bases lay between the germline ends. This CDR3 is built from 14 residues. Germline V gene data show CDR1 as SGHRS and CDR2 as YFSETQ. The CDR3 is CASSRGSLNTEAFF. The CDR3 nucleotides read TGCGCCAGCAGCCGGGGCAGTCTGAACACTGAAGCTTTCTTT.

J is TRBJ1-3 and V is TRBV20-1, with D uncertain. Trimming left V 6 bases short and J 2 bases short, with 11 bases between. The CDR3 covers 13 residues. Per the germline V gene, CDR1 is DFQATT and CDR2 is SNEGSKA (reference sequence). The CDR3 DNA is TGCAGTGCCCGCTCCGACACTGGAAACACCATATATTTT. This sequence encodes CSARSDTGNTIYF.

This clonotype was found a few times. The V and J genes are TRBV10-1 and TRBJ2-5, with 8 bases fitting TRBD2. The CDR3 runs to 16 residues. Germline V gene lookup returns CDR1 WNHNN and CDR2 SYGVQD (reference sequence). V trimming: 6 bases; J trimming: 4 bases; junction bases outside the gene matches: 13. The CDR3 protein is CASRAGLAGPTETQYF. The CDR3 region has the DNA TGCGCCAGCAGGGCCGGACTAGCAGGACCTACAGAGACCCAGTACTTC.